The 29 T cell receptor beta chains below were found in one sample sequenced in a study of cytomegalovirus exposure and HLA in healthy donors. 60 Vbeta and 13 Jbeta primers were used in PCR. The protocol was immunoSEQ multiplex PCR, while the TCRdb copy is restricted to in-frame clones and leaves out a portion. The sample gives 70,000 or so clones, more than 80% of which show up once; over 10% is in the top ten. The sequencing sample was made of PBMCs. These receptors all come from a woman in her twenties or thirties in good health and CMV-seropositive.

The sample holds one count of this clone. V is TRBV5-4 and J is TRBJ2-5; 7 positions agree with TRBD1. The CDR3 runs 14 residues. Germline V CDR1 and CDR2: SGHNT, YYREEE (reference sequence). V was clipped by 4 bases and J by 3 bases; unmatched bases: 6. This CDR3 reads CASSKPGQKETQYF. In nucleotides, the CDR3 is TGTGCCAGCAGCAAGCCGGGACAGAAAGAGACCCAGTACTTC.

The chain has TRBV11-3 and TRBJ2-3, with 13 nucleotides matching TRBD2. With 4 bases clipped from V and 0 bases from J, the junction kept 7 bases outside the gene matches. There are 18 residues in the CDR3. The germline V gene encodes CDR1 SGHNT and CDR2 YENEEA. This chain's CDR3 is CASSSPGTSGTSTDTQYF. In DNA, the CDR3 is TGTGCCAGCAGCTCCCCCGGGACTAGCGGGACTAGCACAGATACGCAGTATTTT.

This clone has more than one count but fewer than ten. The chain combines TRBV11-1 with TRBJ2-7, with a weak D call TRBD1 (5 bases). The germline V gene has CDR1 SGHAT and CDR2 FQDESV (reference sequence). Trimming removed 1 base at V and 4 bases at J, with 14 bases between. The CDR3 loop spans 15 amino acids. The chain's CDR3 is CASSLGTRGFYEQYF. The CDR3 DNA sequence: TGTGCCAGCAGCTTAGGGACACGAGGCTTTTACGAGCAGTACTTC.

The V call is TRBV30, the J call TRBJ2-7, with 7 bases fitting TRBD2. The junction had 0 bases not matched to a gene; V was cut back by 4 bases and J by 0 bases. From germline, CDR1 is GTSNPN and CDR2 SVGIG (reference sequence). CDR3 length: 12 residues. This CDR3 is CAWTSGSYEQYF. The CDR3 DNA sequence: TGTGCCTGGACTAGCGGCTCCTACGAGCAGTACTTC.

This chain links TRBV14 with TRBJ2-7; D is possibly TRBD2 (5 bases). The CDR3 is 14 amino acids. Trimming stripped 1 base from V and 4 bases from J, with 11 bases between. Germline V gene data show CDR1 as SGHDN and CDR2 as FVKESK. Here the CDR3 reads CASSQVGGGYEQYF. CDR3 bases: TGTGCCAGCAGCCAAGTCGGAGGTGGGTACGAGCAGTACTTC.

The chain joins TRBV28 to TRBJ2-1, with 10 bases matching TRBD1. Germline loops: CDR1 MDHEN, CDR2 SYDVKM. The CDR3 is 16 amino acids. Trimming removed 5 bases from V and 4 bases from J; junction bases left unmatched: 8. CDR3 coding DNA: TGTGCCAGCAGTGGCAGCGAGGGACAGGGGTACAATGAGCAGTTCTTC. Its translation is CASSGSEGQGYNEQFF.

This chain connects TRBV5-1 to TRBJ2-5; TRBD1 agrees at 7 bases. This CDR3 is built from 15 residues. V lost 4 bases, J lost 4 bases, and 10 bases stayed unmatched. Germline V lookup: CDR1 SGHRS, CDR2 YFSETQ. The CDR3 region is CASSKRQGNRETQYF. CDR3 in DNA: TGCGCCAGCAGCAAGCGACAGGGTAACCGAGAGACCCAGTACTTC.

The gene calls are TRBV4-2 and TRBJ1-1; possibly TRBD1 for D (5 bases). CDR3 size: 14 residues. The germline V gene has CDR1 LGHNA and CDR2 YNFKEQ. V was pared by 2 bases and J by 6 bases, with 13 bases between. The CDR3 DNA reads TGTGCCAGCAGCCAATTGGGGGACTCGTCTGAAGCTTTCTTT. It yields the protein CASSQLGDSSEAFF.

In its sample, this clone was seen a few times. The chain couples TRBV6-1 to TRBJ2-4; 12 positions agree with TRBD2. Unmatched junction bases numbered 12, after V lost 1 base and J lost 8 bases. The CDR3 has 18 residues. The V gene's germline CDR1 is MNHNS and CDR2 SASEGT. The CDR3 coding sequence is TGTGCCAGCAGTGAAGAGAGCGAGTGGACTAGCGGGACAGACATTCAGTACTTC. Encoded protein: CASSEESEWTSGTDIQYF.

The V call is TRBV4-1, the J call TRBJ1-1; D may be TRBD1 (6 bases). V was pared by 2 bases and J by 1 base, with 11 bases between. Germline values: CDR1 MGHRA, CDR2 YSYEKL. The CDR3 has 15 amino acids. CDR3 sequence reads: CASSQPGQKNTEAFF. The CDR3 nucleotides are TGCGCCAGCAGCCAACCAGGACAGAAGAACACTGAAGCTTTCTTT.

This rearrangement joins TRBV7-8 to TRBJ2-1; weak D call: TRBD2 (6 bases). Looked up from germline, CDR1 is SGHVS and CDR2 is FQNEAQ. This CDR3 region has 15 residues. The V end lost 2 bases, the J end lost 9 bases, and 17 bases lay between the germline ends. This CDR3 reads CASSLLREWPGEQFF. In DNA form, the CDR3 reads TGTGCCAGCAGCTTACTCCGGGAGTGGCCCGGTGAGCAGTTCTTC.

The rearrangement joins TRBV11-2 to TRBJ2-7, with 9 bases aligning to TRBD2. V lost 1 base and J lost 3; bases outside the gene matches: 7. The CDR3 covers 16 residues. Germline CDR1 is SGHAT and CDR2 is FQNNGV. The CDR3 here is CASSLGGGTSIYEQYF. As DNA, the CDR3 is TGTGCCAGCAGCTTAGGTGGTGGGACTAGCATCTACGAGCAGTACTTC.

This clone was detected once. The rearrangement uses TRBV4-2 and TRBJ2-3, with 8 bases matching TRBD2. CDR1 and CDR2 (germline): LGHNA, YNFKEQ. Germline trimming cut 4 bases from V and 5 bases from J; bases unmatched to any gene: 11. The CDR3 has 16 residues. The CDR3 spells CASSRWREANGDTQYF. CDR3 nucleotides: TGTGCCAGCAGCCGATGGCGGGAGGCGAATGGAGATACGCAGTATTTT.

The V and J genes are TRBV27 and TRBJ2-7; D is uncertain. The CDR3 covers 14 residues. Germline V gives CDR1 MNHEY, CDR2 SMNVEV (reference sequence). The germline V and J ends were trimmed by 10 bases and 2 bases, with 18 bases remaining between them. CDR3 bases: TGTGCCACCAGGAATCGAGCCGTCCCCTACGAGCAGTACTTC. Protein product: CATRNRAVPYEQYF.

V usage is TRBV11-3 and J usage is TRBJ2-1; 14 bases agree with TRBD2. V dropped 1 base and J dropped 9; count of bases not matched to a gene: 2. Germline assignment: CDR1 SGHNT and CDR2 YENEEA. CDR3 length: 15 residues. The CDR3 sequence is CASSLVGLAGGEQFF. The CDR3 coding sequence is TGTGCCAGCAGCTTAGTCGGACTAGCGGGAGGTGAGCAGTTCTTC.

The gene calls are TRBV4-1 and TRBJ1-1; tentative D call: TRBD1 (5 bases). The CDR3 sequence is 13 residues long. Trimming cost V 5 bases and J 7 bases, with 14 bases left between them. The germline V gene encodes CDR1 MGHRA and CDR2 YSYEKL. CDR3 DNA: TGCGCCAGCAGCATCCGATCGGGGGATGAAGCTTTCTTT. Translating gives CASSIRSGDEAFF.

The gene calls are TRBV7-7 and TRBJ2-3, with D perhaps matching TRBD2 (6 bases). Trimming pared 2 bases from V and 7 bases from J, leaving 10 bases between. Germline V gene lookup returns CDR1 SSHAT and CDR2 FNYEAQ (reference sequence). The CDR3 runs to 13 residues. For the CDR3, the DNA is TGTGCCAGCAGCTTACGGGGGTCTTATACGCAGTATTTT. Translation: CASSLRGSYTQYF.

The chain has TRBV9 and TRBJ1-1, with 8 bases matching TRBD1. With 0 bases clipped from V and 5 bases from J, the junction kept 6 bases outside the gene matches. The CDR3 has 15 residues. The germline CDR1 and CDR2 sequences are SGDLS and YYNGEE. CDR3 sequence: CASSVGGQGGTEAFF. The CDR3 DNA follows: TGTGCCAGCAGCGTAGGAGGACAGGGAGGAACTGAAGCTTTCTTT.

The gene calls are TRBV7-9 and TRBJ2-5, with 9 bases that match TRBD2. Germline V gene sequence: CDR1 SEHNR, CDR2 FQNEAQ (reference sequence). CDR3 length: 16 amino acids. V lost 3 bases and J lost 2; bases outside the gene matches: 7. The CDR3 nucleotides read TGTGCCAGCAGCTTGCTAGCGGGAATGTGGCAAGAGACCCAGTACTTC. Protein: CASSLLAGMWQETQYF.

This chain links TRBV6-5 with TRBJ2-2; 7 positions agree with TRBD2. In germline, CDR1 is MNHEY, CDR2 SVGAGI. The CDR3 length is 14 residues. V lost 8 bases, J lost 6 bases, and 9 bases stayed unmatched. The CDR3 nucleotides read TGTGCCAGCGTTGGCGGGAGTAGTGCCGGGGAGCTGTTTTTT. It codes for CASVGGSSAGELFF.

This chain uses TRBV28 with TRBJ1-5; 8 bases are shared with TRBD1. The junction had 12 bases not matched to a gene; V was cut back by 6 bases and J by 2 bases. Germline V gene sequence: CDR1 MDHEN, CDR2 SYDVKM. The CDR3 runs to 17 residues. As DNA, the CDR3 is TGTGCCAGCAGCTACCCCCCGCCGACAGGGGGCAATCAGCCCCAGCATTTT. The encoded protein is CASSYPPPTGGNQPQHF. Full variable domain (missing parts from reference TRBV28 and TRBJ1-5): DVKVTQSSRYLVKRTGEKVFLECVQDMDHENMFWYRQDPGLGLRLIYFSYDVKMKEKGDIPEGYSVSREKKERFSLILESASTNQTSMYLCASSYPPPTGGNQPQHFGDGTRLSIL.

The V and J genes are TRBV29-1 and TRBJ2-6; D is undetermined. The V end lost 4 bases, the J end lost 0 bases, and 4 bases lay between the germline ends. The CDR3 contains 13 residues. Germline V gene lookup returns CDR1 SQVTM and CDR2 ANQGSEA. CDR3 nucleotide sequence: TGCAGCGTTGTCCTCTCTGGGGCCAACGTCCTGACTTTC. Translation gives CSVVLSGANVLTF.

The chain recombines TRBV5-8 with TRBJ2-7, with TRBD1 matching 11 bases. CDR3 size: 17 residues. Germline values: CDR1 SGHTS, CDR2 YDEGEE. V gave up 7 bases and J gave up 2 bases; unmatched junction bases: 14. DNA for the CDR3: TGTGCCAGCTCCCGGGACAGGGGGTCCTATTCCACCTACGAGCAGTACTTC. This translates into CASSRDRGSYSTYEQYF.

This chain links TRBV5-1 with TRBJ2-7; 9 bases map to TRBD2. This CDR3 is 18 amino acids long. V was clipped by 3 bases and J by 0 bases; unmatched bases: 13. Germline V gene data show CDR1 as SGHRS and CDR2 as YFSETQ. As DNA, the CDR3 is TGCGCCAGCAGCTATATTACGGGCCTAGCGGGGACCTCCTACGAGCAGTACTTC. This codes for CASSYITGLAGTSYEQYF. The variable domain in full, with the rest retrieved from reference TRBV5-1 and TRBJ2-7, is KAGVTQTPRYLIKTRGQQVTLSCSPISGHRSVSWYQQTPGQGLQFLFEYFSETQRNKGNFPGRFSGRQFSNSRSEMNVSTLELGDSALYLCASSYITGLAGTSYEQYFGPGTRLTVT.

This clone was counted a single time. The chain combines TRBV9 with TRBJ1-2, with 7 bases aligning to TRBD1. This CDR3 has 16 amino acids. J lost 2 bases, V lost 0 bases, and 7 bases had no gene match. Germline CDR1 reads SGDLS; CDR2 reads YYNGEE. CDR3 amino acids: CASSVAGDRKNYGYTF. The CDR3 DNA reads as TGTGCCAGCAGCGTAGCTGGGGACAGAAAAAACTATGGCTACACCTTC.

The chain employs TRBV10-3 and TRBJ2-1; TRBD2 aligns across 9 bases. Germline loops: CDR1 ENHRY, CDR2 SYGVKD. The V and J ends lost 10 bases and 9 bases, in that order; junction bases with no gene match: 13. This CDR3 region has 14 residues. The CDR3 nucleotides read TGTGCCACTATAGCGGGAGAAGGGAGGCCTGAGCAGTTCTTC. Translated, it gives CATIAGEGRPEQFF.

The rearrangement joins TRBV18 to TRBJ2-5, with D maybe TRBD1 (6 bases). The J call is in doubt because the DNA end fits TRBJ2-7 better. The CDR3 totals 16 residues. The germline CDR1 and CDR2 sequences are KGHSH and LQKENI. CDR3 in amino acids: CASSQSGVGAAYEQYF. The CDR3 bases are TGTGCCAGCTCACAATCAGGGGTGGGGGCCGCCTACGAGCAGTACTTC.

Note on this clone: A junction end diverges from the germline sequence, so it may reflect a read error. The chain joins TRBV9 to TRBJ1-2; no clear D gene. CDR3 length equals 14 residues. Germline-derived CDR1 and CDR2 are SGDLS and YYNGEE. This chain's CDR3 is CASSVDGQAGGYSF. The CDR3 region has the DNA TGTGCCAGCAGCGTAGATGGTCAGGCGGGTGGCTACTCCTTC.

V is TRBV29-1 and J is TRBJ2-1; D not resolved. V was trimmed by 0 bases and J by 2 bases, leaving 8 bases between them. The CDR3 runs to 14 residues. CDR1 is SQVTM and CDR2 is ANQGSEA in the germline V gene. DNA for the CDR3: TGCAGCGTTGAAGAAACGCGTCCCTACAATGAGCAGTTCTTC. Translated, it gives CSVEETRPYNEQFF.